This passage covers 26 T cell receptor beta chains from one sample sequenced in a study of T cell responses to AZD1222 COVID-19 vaccine (dated by TCRdb to the early 2020s). This sample's time point label indicates: baseline before first vaccination. Libraries were built with the immunoSEQ multiplex PCR assay. As stored in TCRdb, this immuneACCESS dataset retains in-frame rearrangements with V and J assigned. A fraction of the clones does not appear; measured against another copy, unresolved V genes explain less than half of the discrepancy, and the remainder lacks a known reason. The sample has some 120,000 clones on record, roughly 91% of them singletons. The leading ten clones occupy 1.2% of the sample. The specimen comprised peripheral blood, sampled on day 0 of AZD1222 vaccination. The receptor set was obtained from an adult in good health.

V gene TRBV19 combines with J gene TRBJ2-1, with D perhaps TRBD2 (6 bases). V was pared by 4 bases and J by 9 bases, with 19 bases between. CDR1 and CDR2 (germline): LNHDA, SQIVND (reference sequence). This CDR3 comprises 15 residues. The CDR3: CASSTPGRTGVEQFF. DNA of the CDR3: TGTGCCAGTAGTACCCCAGGCCGTACGGGGGTTGAGCAGTTCTTC. Together with reference TRBV19 and TRBJ2-1, the CDR3 gives the full variable domain: DGGITQSPKYLFRKEGQNVTLSCEQNLNHDAMYWYRQDPGQGLRLIYYSQIVNDFQKGDIAEGYSVSREKKESFPLTVTSAQKNPTAFYLCASSTPGRTGVEQFFGPGTRLTVL.

This rearrangement joins TRBV5-1 to TRBJ1-2; 7 bases are a match to TRBD1. Looked up from germline, CDR1 is SGHRS and CDR2 is YFSETQ. The trim removed 4 bases at V and 7 bases at J, leaving 4 bases unmatched. This CDR3 contains 12 residues. DNA of the CDR3: TGCGCCAGCAGCCTAGACAGGGTTGGCTACACCTTC. This gives the protein CASSLDRVGYTF.

This clone was observed once. This chain links TRBV7-6 with TRBJ1-4; D possibly corresponds to TRBD1 (5 bases). The CDR3 contains 17 residues. Germline lookup yields CDR1 SGHVS and CDR2 FNYEAQ. V lost 2 bases and J lost 2, with 15 bases in between. The CDR3 is CASSLQSPGRTNEKLFF. The CDR3 DNA follows: TGTGCCAGCAGCTTACAGTCCCCGGGGCGGACTAATGAAAAACTGTTTTTT.

V and J are TRBV5-1 and TRBJ2-7; unclear D gene. CDR3 length: 17 residues. Germline lookup yields CDR1 SGHRS and CDR2 YFSETQ. V lost 0 bases and J 6 bases, leaving 22 bases between the germline ends. CDR3 sequence reads: CASSLEGDPYSSPEQYF. The CDR3 DNA reads as TGCGCCAGCAGCTTGGAGGGCGACCCCTATTCCTCACCCGAGCAGTACTTC.

The chain is built from TRBV15 and TRBJ1-4, with TRBD1 matching over 8 bases. CDR1 LNHNV and CDR2 YYDKDF come from the germline V gene (reference sequence). V lost 1 base, J lost 7 bases, and 8 bases stayed unmatched. This CDR3 has 16 amino acids. CDR3 protein: CATSRVGRGQGEKLFF. The CDR3 DNA sequence: TGTGCCACCAGCAGAGTTGGCAGGGGGCAGGGTGAAAAACTGTTTTTT.

The chain employs TRBV5-1 and TRBJ2-7; TRBD2 matches at 7 bases. From germline, CDR1 is SGHRS and CDR2 YFSETQ. After removal of 4 bases from V and 3 bases from J, the junction contained 10 bases not matched to a gene. The CDR3 has 15 amino acids. This CDR3 reads CASSNPWGGNYEQYF. CDR3 in DNA: TGCGCCAGCAGCAACCCCTGGGGGGGTAACTACGAGCAGTACTTC. Supplemented by reference TRBV5-1 and TRBJ2-7, the full variable domain reads KAGVTQTPRYLIKTRGQQVTLSCSPISGHRSVSWYQQTPGQGLQFLFEYFSETQRNKGNFPGRFSGRQFSNSRSEMNVSTLELGDSALYLCASSNPWGGNYEQYFGPGTRLTVT.

V is TRBV7-9 and J is TRBJ1-1, with 7 nucleotides matching TRBD1. Germline loops: CDR1 SEHNR, CDR2 FQNEAQ (reference sequence). The CDR3 consists of 14 residues. Trimming at V came to 5 bases and at J to 1 base, leaving 4 bases not matched to a gene. The CDR3 here is CASSLGQENTEAFF. The CDR3 DNA reads TGTGCCAGCAGCCTCGGACAGGAGAACACTGAAGCTTTCTTT.

V usage is TRBV19 and J usage is TRBJ2-5, with D possibly called TRBD1 or TRBD2 (6 bases each). CDR3 size: 14 residues. Germline V CDR1 and CDR2: LNHDA, SQIVND (reference sequence). Trimming took 7 bases from V and 5 from J, leaving 17 bases between them. Written as DNA, the CDR3 is TGTGCCAGTACCGCCGTGGGGGGCGCGGAGACCCAGTACTTC. Protein product: CASTAVGGAETQYF.

The chain has TRBV10-3 and TRBJ1-6, with D possibly being TRBD1 (5 bases). Germline-derived CDR1 and CDR2 are ENHRY and SYGVKD. V was pared by 3 bases and J by 9 bases, with 12 bases between. There are 14 residues in the CDR3. The CDR3 sequence is CAISEPGSSSPLHF. The CDR3 DNA follows: TGTGCCATCAGTGAACCAGGGTCTTCTTCACCCCTCCACTTT.

This chain connects TRBV28 to TRBJ1-3, with a possible D match to TRBD1 (5 bases). This CDR3 is built from 15 residues. Deletions cut 8 bases from V and 0 bases from J, with 14 bases between. Per germline, CDR1 MDHEN and CDR2 SYDVKM. CDR3 amino acids: CASGAQAFSGNTIYF. The CDR3 DNA reads TGTGCCAGCGGGGCCCAGGCCTTCTCTGGAAACACCATATATTTT.

CDR3 sequence reads: CASSGGQASSGANVLTF. The CDR3 nucleotides read TGTGCCAGCAGCGGAGGACAGGCTAGCTCTGGGGCCAACGTCCTGACTTTC. The rearrangement joins TRBV7-9 to TRBJ2-6; TRBD1 matches 7 bases. The CDR3 length is 17 residues. The germline V gene has CDR1 SEHNR and CDR2 FQNEAQ (reference sequence). V dropped 5 bases and J dropped 0; count of bases not matched to a gene: 7.

J is TRBJ2-7 and V is TRBV5-4, with TRBD2 matching over 15 bases. V gave up 4 bases and J gave up 1 base; unmatched junction bases: 15. CDR3 length: 20 residues. The germline gives CDR1 SGHNT, CDR2 YYREEE (reference sequence). The CDR3 reads CASSPGLAGGQLPYSYEQYF. The CDR3 DNA follows: TGTGCCAGCAGCCCCGGACTAGCGGGGGGGCAGCTACCTTATTCCTACGAGCAGTACTTC. Full variable domain (missing parts from reference TRBV5-4 and TRBJ2-7): ETGVTQSPTHLIKTRGQQVTLRCSSQSGHNTVSWYQQALGQGPQFIFQYYREEENGRGNFPPRFSGLQFPNYSSELNVNALELDDSALYLCASSPGLAGGQLPYSYEQYFGPGTRLTVT.

The count of this clone is one. The rearrangement uses TRBV4-1 and TRBJ2-7; 8 bases map to TRBD1. This CDR3 contains 16 residues. V lost 3 bases and J lost 4; bases outside the gene matches: 11. CDR1 and CDR2 from the germline V gene are MGHRA and YSYEKL. The CDR3 DNA is TGCGCCAGCAGCCACGCCTCAGGGGGCGCTGCGTACGAGCAGTACTTC. The encoded protein is CASSHASGGAAYEQYF.

The J gene is TRBJ2-3, the V gene TRBV27; 9 bases fit TRBD2. CDR3 length: 15 residues. Per the germline V gene, CDR1 is MNHEY and CDR2 is SMNVEV (reference sequence). V gave up 6 bases and J gave up 5 bases; unmatched junction bases: 9. The CDR3 DNA sequence: TGTGCCAGCAGGGGAGCGGGGGGCCGGAGAGATACGCAGTATTTT. Translated: CASRGAGGRRDTQYF.

The chain couples TRBV6-5 to TRBJ2-2; D gene unclear. Between the trimmed V and J ends, which lost 11 bases and 4 bases, there was a span of 11 bases. This CDR3 has 12 residues. Germline V gene sequence: CDR1 MNHEY, CDR2 SVGAGI. DNA for the CDR3: TGTGCCGCACGCACAGTCACCGGGGAGCTGTTTTTT. It yields the protein CAARTVTGELFF.

The chain employs TRBV7-7 and TRBJ2-2, with 8 bases aligning to TRBD1. Germline CDR1 is SSHAT and CDR2 is FNYEAQ (reference sequence). V lost 5 bases and J lost 4; bases outside the gene matches: 3. The CDR3 has 14 residues. CDR3 bases: TGTGCCAGCAGCCGCACAGGGGGCACCGGGGAGCTGTTTTTT. It yields the protein CASSRTGGTGELFF.

This chain uses TRBV21-1 with TRBJ1-1; the DNA was not used to check the table's D call, TRBD1. TRBV21-1 is listed as a pseudogene. The CDR3 is 16 amino acids. The CDR3 DNA follows: TGTGCCAGCAGCACCGAAAGGGACAGGTGGAACACTGAAGCTTTCTTT. Translated: CASSTERDRWNTEAFF.

This chain joins TRBV6-6 and TRBJ1-6, with TRBD1 as a possible D gene (6 bases). Per the germline V gene, CDR1 is MNHNY and CDR2 is SVGAGI (reference sequence). Deletions cut 5 bases from V and 6 bases from J, with 14 bases between. This CDR3 has 15 amino acids. The CDR3 region is CASSKPTDSNSPLHF. CDR3 bases: TGTGCCAGCAGTAAACCCACGGACAGTAATTCACCCCTCCACTTT.

This chain joins TRBV5-5 and TRBJ2-1; tentatively, D is TRBD1 (5 bases). The CDR3 is 17 residues long. Between the trimmed V and J ends, which lost 4 bases and 2 bases, there was a span of 19 bases. Germline V CDR1 and CDR2: SGHKS, YYEKEE (reference sequence). In DNA, the CDR3 is TGTGCCAGCAGCAATAGGATGACAGTTAATGCCTACAATGAGCAGTTCTTC. Protein sequence: CASSNRMTVNAYNEQFF.

In its sample, this clone was seen once. This chain joins TRBV29-1 and TRBJ2-3; D gene unclear. Germline CDR1 reads SQVTM; CDR2 reads ANQGSEA. CDR3 length equals 13 residues. With 3 bases removed from V and 2 bases from J, the gap between germline ends came to 9 bases. The CDR3 bases are TGCAGCGTTGACAGAAGCTTCACAGATACGCAGTATTTT. Translating gives CSVDRSFTDTQYF.

This chain joins TRBV21-1 and TRBJ2-1; no DNA check was done on the table's D call, TRBD2. TRBV21-1 is assigned pseudogene status. There are 17 residues in the CDR3. The CDR3 DNA reads as TGTGCCAGCAGTACGACTAGCGGGGGGGCTAAGTTGAATGAGCAGTTCTTC. It specifies CASSTTSGGAKLNEQFF.

The rearrangement uses TRBV10-2 and TRBJ2-7, with D unclear. CDR1 is WSHSY, CDR2 SAAADI, per germline. The CDR3 is 16 residues long. The ends were cut back, 5 bases at V and 0 bases at J, with 17 bases in the middle. The CDR3 is CASSWPGPTLSYEQYF. The CDR3 nucleotides read TGCGCCAGCAGTTGGCCCGGTCCAACTCTCTCCTACGAGCAGTACTTC.

This rearrangement joins TRBV5-1 to TRBJ2-3; no definite D call. The V gene's germline CDR1 is SGHRS and CDR2 YFSETQ. Between the trimmed V and J ends, which lost 0 bases and 2 bases, there was a span of 7 bases. The CDR3 is 14 amino acids. The CDR3 protein is CASSLGAPTDTQYF. The CDR3 nucleotides are TGCGCCAGCAGCTTGGGGGCCCCCACAGATACGCAGTATTTT.

The CDR3 spells CASGQGFTDTQYF. In DNA form, the CDR3 reads TGTGCCAGTGGACAGGGTTTCACAGATACGCAGTATTTT. V gene TRBV9 combines with J gene TRBJ2-3; 8 bases align to TRBD1. CDR1 and CDR2 (germline): SGDLS, YYNGEE. The CDR3 is 13 residues long. Losses at the gene ends were 8 bases for V and 2 bases for J; bases not matched to a gene: 4.

The chain carries TRBV19 and TRBJ1-4; D not resolved. Germline loops: CDR1 LNHDA, CDR2 SQIVND (reference sequence). The V gene lost 6 bases and the J gene lost 6 bases, with 5 bases spanning the gap. The CDR3 consists of 11 residues. The DNA of the CDR3 is TGTGCCAGTAGCCAGTATGAAAAACTGTTTTTT. Translated, it gives CASSQYEKLFF.

This chain joins TRBV10-3 and TRBJ1-2; TRBD1 might be the D (6 bases). Germline lookup yields CDR1 ENHRY and CDR2 SYGVKD. With 0 bases removed from V and 4 bases from J, the gap between germline ends came to 18 bases. The CDR3 length is 17 residues. The CDR3 sequence: CAISESLLVTGTYGYTF. Written as DNA, the CDR3 is TGTGCCATCAGTGAGTCGCTCCTCGTGACAGGAACCTATGGCTACACCTTC.